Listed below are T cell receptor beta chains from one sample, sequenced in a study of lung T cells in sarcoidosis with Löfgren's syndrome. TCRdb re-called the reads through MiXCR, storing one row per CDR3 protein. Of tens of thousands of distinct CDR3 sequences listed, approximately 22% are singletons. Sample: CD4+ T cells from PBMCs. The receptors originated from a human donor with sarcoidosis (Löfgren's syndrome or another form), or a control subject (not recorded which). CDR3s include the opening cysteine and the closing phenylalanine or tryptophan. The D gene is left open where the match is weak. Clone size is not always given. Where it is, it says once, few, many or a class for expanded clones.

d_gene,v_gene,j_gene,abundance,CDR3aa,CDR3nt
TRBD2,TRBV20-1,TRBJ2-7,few,CSARELAGLYEQYF,TGCAGTGCTAGAGAGCTAGCGGGGCTCTACGAGCAGTACTTC
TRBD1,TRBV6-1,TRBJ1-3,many,CASSSGTGGGRNTIYF,TGTGCCAGCAGCTCCGGGACAGGGGGAGGTAGAAACACCATATATTTT
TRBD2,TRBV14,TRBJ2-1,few,CASSRGLAEYNEQFF,TGTGCCAGCAGCCGCGGGCTAGCGGAATACAATGAGCAGTTCTTC
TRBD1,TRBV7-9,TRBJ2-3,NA,CASSYTQGLKNTQYF,TGTGCCAGCAGCTACACACAGGGGTTAAAAAATACGCAGTATTTT
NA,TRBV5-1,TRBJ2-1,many,CASSLGTVGNEQFF,TGCGCCAGCAGCTTGGGGACAGTGGGTAATGAGCAGTTCTTC
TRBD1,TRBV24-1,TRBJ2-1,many,CATSDDRVDSDEQFF,TGTGCCACCAGTGATGACAGGGTTGATAGCGATGAGCAGTTCTTC
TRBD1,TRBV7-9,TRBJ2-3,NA,CASSYQGVLTDTQYF,TGTGCCAGCAGTTATCAGGGGGTTTTGACAGATACGCAGTATTTT
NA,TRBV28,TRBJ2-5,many,CASSLWGPAKTQYF,TGTGCCAGCAGTTTATGGGGTCCCGCGAAGACCCAGTACTTC
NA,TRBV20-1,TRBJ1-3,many,CSARVGGRDTIYF,TGCAGTGCTAGAGTAGGGGGTCGGGACACCATATATTTT
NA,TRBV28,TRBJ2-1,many,CASSSPSSEQYNEQFF,TGTGCCAGCAGTTCCCCCTCTAGCGAACAATACAATGAGCAGTTCTTC
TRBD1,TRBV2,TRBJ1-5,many,CASSGTGGGQPQHF,TGTGCCAGCAGTGGGACAGGGGGCGGTCAGCCCCAGCATTTT
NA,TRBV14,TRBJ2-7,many,CASSQGRRPYF,TGTGCCAGCAGCCAAGGGAGGCGGCCGTACTTC
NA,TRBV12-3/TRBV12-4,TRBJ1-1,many,CASSQLQGNTEAFF,TGTGCCAGCAGCCAACTACAGGGGAACACTGAAGCTTTCTTT
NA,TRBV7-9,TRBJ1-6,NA,CASSSDPEVSPLHF,TGTGCCAGCAGCTCGGACCCGGAGGTTTCACCCCTCCACTTT
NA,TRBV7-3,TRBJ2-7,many,CASSLWGAREQYF,TGTGCCAGCAGCTTGTGGGGGGCGAGGGAGCAGTACTTC